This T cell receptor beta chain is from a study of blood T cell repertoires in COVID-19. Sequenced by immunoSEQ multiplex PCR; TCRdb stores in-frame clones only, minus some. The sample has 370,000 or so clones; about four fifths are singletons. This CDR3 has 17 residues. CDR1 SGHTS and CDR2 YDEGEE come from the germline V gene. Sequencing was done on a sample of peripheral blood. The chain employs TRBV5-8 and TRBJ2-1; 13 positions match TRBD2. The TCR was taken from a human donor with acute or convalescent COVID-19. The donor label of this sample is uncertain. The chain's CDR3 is CATAGTSGVSSYNEQFF. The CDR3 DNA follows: TGTGCGACCGCCGGGACTAGCGGGGTAAGCTCCTACAATGAGCAGTTCTTC. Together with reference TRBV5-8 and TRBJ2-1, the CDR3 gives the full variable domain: EAGVTQSPTHLIKTRGQQATLRCSPISGHTSVYWYQQALGLGLQFLLWYDEGEERNRGNFPPRFSGRQFPNYSSELNVNALELEDSALYLCATAGTSGVSSYNEQFFGPGTRLTVL.